These 10 T cell receptor beta chains came from one sample sequenced in a study of blood T cell repertoires in COVID-19. Assay used: immunoSEQ multiplex PCR; TCRdb lists only in-frame clones, some missing. Altogether a few hundred thousand clones are present, more than 85% being singletons, with the ten largest covering around 0.86%. The sequencing input was PBMCs or T cells enriched from blood (not recorded which). These receptors were collected from a middle-aged woman who had been exposed to COVID-19.

The chain employs TRBV12-3 or TRBV12-4 and TRBJ2-5, with D possibly TRBD1 on 6 matching bases. The CDR3 has 12 residues. The V end was cut by 8 bases, the J end by 3 bases, with 10 bases between. For the CDR3, the DNA is TGTGCCAGCGCGGACAGTAAAGAGACCCAGTACTTC. Encoded protein: CASADSKETQYF.

This chain uses TRBV18 with TRBJ1-1; D ambiguous. Germline CDR1 is KGHSH and CDR2 is LQKENI. This CDR3 has 14 amino acids. V was shortened by 3 bases and J by 1 base, with 9 bases between the two germline ends. The CDR3 region has the DNA TGTGCCAGCTCACCGGTGATCGGGAACACTGAAGCTTTCTTT. It specifies CASSPVIGNTEAFF.

The rearrangement uses TRBV7-9 and TRBJ1-1; D is unresolved. CDR1 and CDR2 from the germline V gene are SEHNR and FQNEAQ (reference sequence). This CDR3 has 13 residues. Trimming removed 4 bases from V and 8 bases from J, with 14 bases in between. The CDR3 bases are TGTGCCAGCAGCTCCATGGGCGAGTACGAAGCTTTCTTT. Translated, it gives CASSSMGEYEAFF.

J is TRBJ2-5 and V is TRBV7-8; a weak D match, TRBD2 (5 bases). V lost 3 bases, J lost 5 bases, and 13 bases lay in between. CDR1 is SGHVS, CDR2 FQNEAQ, per germline. The CDR3 is 14 residues long. The CDR3 DNA follows: TGTGCCAGCAGCTTCCCCCGGGGTGGGGAGACCCAGTACTTC. The encoded protein is CASSFPRGGETQYF. Drawing the rest from reference TRBV7-8 and TRBJ2-5, the complete variable domain is GAGVSQSPRYKVAKRGQDVALRCDPISGHVSLFWYQQALGQGPEFLTYFQNEAQLDKSGLPSDRFFAERPEGSVSTLKIQRTQQEDSAVYLCASSFPRGGETQYFGPGTRLLVL.

This clone was seen many times. The same CDR3 also results from other DNA sequences found in this sample. The rearrangement uses TRBV7-3 and TRBJ2-7, with 8 bases fitting TRBD1. After removal of 5 bases from V and 4 bases from J, the junction contained 4 bases not matched to a gene. The germline V gene has CDR1 SGHTA and CDR2 FQGTGA. The CDR3 has 13 amino acids. Here the CDR3 DNA reads TGTGCCAGCAGCCCCGACAGGGGTTACGAGCAGTACTTC. Residues: CASSPDRGYEQYF.

CDR3 in DNA: TGTGCCAGCAGAGTTTACAGGGGGCTCGGCTATGGCTACACCTTC. Protein sequence: CASRVYRGLGYGYTF. V usage is TRBV2 and J usage is TRBJ1-2, with 9 nucleotides matching TRBD1. Per the germline V gene, CDR1 is SNHLY and CDR2 is FYNNEI. The V and J ends lost 6 bases and 4 bases, in that order; junction bases with no gene match: 9. The CDR3 is 15 residues long.

The J gene is TRBJ2-2, the V gene TRBV30, with D unclear. Trimming left V 2 bases short and J 7 bases short, with 17 bases between. Germline CDR1 is GTSNPN and CDR2 is SVGIG (reference sequence). This CDR3 comprises 15 residues. The CDR3 protein is CAWSLLGPGHGELFF. CDR3 sequence (DNA): TGTGCCTGGAGTCTACTCGGTCCCGGTCACGGGGAGCTGTTTTTT.

The gene calls are TRBV28 and TRBJ2-5; 8 bases are a match to TRBD2. There are 15 residues in the CDR3. With 2 bases clipped from V and 6 bases from J, the junction kept 8 bases outside the gene matches. The germline V gene encodes CDR1 MDHEN and CDR2 SYDVKM. CDR3 DNA sequence: TGTGCCAGCAGTTTAGCGGGGGGAGGGGGAAAGACCCAGTACTTC. This gives the protein CASSLAGGGGKTQYF.

CDR3 in amino acids: CASSPRQGSHTEAFF. Here the CDR3 DNA reads TGTGCCAGCAGCCCGAGACAGGGTTCGCACACTGAAGCTTTCTTT. This chain connects TRBV7-2 to TRBJ1-1; 7 positions agree with TRBD1. The CDR3 is made up of 15 amino acids. V shed 5 bases, J shed 3 bases, and the junction held 9 bases outside the gene matches. The V gene's germline CDR1 is SGHTA and CDR2 FQGNSA.

The chain carries TRBV4-3 and TRBJ1-1, with TRBD1 matching 9 bases. V gave up 3 bases and J gave up 8 bases; unmatched junction bases: 7. The CDR3 runs 14 residues. Looked up from germline, CDR1 is LGHNA and CDR2 is YSLEER. Here the CDR3 DNA reads TGCGCCAGCAGCCAGACCACAGGGGGCGCGGAAGCTTTCTTT. It yields the protein CASSQTTGGAEAFF.